The entry below describes one T cell receptor (beta chain). What antigen it recognizes has not been identified. Base quality data are lacking; no much larger clone is found one base away. Using the deep immunoSEQ assay, multiplex PCR amplified TCR CDR3 regions from genomic DNA. For each cell subset, the extracted genomic DNA was distributed evenly across all wells of several immunoSEQ 96-well plates, and each plate served as one replicate. Each replicate PCR for sorted subsets received around 0.2 ug genomic DNA, equal to roughly 30,000 T cell genomes. Purified libraries were measured with a Qubit 3.0 fluorometer, size-checked on a Bioanalyzer 2100, and measured again with the KAPA Library Quantification kit. Every immunoSEQ 96-well plate was sequenced on a separate single-read 150-cycle Illumina NextSeq 550 flow cell. On the authors' methods: Because the immunoSEQ output included only junctional sequences and no quality scores, the filtering could not be the same as the filtering used for full-length reads. Sequences were annotated with PyIR, a Python wrapper for IgBLAST v1.9, and V/J genes and CDR3 were assigned using IMGT germline references. Reads were removed for weak V/J assignments (E-value above 1e-6), missing CDR3, stop codons, out-of-frame junctions, or ambiguous translated residues. V3J clonotypes were defined as sequences sharing the same inferred V gene, J gene, and CDR3 amino acid sequence. Percentage overlap between repertoires was computed as shared unique clonotypes divided by the size of the smaller repertoire. Repertoire richness was assessed with RTK rarefaction, the Chao1 estimator, and Recon v2.1 estimates of unobserved clonotypes. Generation probabilities for all TCRbeta clonotypes obtained by the gDNA method from a handful of donors were computed using OLGA. TCRdb retrieved this table from immuneACCESS and kept in-frame rearrangements only. Not all clones are present; in checked studies, unresolved V genes account for under half, and no reason is known for the remainder. The D gene and trimming were derived from the DNA, and the V and J assignments and clone size from that table. The table for this sample lists roughly 1,000,000 clones; 75% to 80% of them were counted only once. Roughly 0.61% of the sample is in the top ten clones.

The sample comes from a study of shared clonotypes between healthy human individuals (dated by TCRdb to about 2020). General notes on the study: A couple of women and three men aged 18 to 49 years were included in the cohort. Each donor's leukapheresis produced roughly between roughly 0.85 and 9.5 billion PBMCs. For each donor, three plates each were used for CD4 naive and CD4 memory, two plates were used for CD8 naive, and one plate was used for CD8 memory. To estimate repertoire size and how much clonotypes are shared between individuals, the study performed deep sequencing of blood TCR repertoires from five healthy adults. Libraries were prepared and TCR repertoires were sequenced by different laboratories using diverse techniques, in order to increase sequencing depth and limit assay-specific biases. What the research found in general, with its limitations: Pairwise subsampling indicated that sequencing depth was expected to affect the degree of clonotype sharing among donors. Naive subsets generally had larger estimated clonotype richness than memory subsets. Compared with non-shared clonotypes, clonotypes shared by all four sorted-subset donors had higher generation probabilities. Around 5% of naive CD4, 3.5% of naive CD8, roughly 2.5% of memory CD4, and roughly 0.4% of memory CD8 clonotypes were shared across a few donors. Even with the large sequencing depth, rarefaction of the sorted-subset datasets indicated that sequencing was incomplete. The genetic and exposure-history diversity represented was limited by the small number of donors. Sampling was restricted to blood, and TCR repertoires in tissues likely differ from the TCR repertoires found in blood.

The donors were healthy, HIV-negative adults who had no recently reported acute infections or vaccinations. Every donor was a Caucasian adult residing in Nashville, Tennessee, USA. CD4+ T cells were enriched by magnetic negative selection; naive cells were then positively selected on CD45RA, and the negative fraction formed the memory subset. Blood was collected by leukapheresis, and PBMCs were isolated by Ficoll-Histopaque density gradient centrifugation and then cryopreserved in liquid nitrogen vapor phase. Purity and quantity of every magnetically sorted T cell population were checked by analytical flow cytometry. From each sorted fraction, genomic DNA was isolated and quantified by UV absorbance on a Nanodrop 2000c. CDR1 and CDR2 were assigned from the germline V gene as MNHEY and SVGAGI. From its cysteine to its phenylalanine, the CDR3 spans 11 amino acids. Only the CDR3 DNA stays, 33 bases, in frame from base 1. A distance of 9 bases separates the germline ends of V and J, which lose 8 bases and 7 bases respectively.

Material: memory CD4+ T cells from PBMCs. The sample's cell subset or site, from its label and the paper: CD45RA-negative fraction. This TCR was sampled from a man between 18 and 35 years old in good health. Some clones in this sample may be carry-over from other donors' samples. This receptor chain uses TRBV6-5 and TRBJ2-1; TRBD2 is a possible D gene, resting on 5 matching bases. The DNA sequence reads TGTGCCAGCGGGAGAGGGAATGAGCAGTTCTTC. Its protein reads: CASGRGNEQFF.